This TCR beta chain was identified during a study of blood T cell repertoires in COVID-19. Germline assignment: CDR1 SGHNT and CDR2 YYREEE (reference sequence). The CDR3 sequence is 15 residues long. Trimming removed 3 bases from V and 5 bases from J; junction bases left unmatched: 10. Original processing notes: From reference gene primer amplification, estimates of nucleated cell counts were derived. Clones were read by immunoSEQ multiplex PCR, and TCRdb kept only the in-frame ones, dropping some. The V and J calls and the clone size are those of that table, but D and trimming were determined from the DNA. The sample shows about 270,000 clones, around 92% of them seen only once. Researchers sorted participants into cohorts using their self-reported clinical history.

The sequencing sample was made of PBMCs or T cells enriched from blood (not recorded which). This sequence was found in an older woman who had recovered from COVID-19. V usage is TRBV5-4 and J usage is TRBJ2-5, with 7 bases that match TRBD1. This CDR3 is CASSSQDRKPETQYF. The CDR3 DNA reads as TGTGCCAGCAGCTCCCAGGACAGGAAACCGGAGACCCAGTACTTC.